Included here is one TCR beta chain sequence, with context. This record belongs to a study of chemoradiotherapy in HPV16-positive cancers. Clones were read by immunoSEQ multiplex PCR, and TCRdb kept only the in-frame ones, dropping some. The sample holds about 3,300 clones; approximately 76% are singletons and the top ten take approximately 14%. The CDR3 is 16 residues long. V lost 4 bases and J lost 2; bases outside the gene matches: 8. The J gene is TRBJ2-7, the V gene TRBV6-7; 10 nucleotides match TRBD1. TRBV6-7 is an open reading frame, and its role is uncertain. The biological material was taken from a patient who underwent chemoradiotherapy. The source of this sequence is a human donor with HPV-associated anogenital cancer. As DNA, the CDR3 is TGTGCCAGCAGTTCCAACCGGACAGGGGGTACCTACGAGCAGTACTTC. It codes for CASSSNRTGGTYEQYF.